This T cell receptor (beta chain) derives from a study of blood T cells in healthy people across ages. General study results and limits: The donors' CMV status was not determined, possibly confounding changes in expanded clonotypes. Higher diversity and more naive CD4+ cells were features of long-lived donors, compared to aged donors.

With a J-beta primer mix and a sample-barcoded 5' primer, a second PCR ran about 7 to 11 cycles. Every cDNA molecule bore a tag from a template-switch adaptor containing 12 random nucleotides. TCRdb fed the 5' RACE reads into MiXCR, producing one record per CDR3 protein. The top ten clones hold roughly 19% of a sample with around 710,000 distinct CDR3 sequences, 43% of them seen once. This clonotype was seen more than once but under ten times. Its antigen remains unidentified. The donors, all healthy, were Caucasians living in Russia, aged roughly 6 to 95. Trimming cost V 1 base and J 5 bases; bases outside gene matches: 5. This CDR3 is 14 amino acids long. Germline values: CDR1 DFQATT, CDR2 SNEGSKA (reference sequence).

This sequence originates from an older woman in good health. Sequences were obtained from blood. This chain links TRBV20-1 with TRBJ2-7; 10 bases align to TRBD2. The CDR3 region is CSARGLAGADEQYF. The CDR3 nucleotides are TGCAGTGCTAGAGGCCTAGCGGGAGCCGACGAGCAGTACTTC.